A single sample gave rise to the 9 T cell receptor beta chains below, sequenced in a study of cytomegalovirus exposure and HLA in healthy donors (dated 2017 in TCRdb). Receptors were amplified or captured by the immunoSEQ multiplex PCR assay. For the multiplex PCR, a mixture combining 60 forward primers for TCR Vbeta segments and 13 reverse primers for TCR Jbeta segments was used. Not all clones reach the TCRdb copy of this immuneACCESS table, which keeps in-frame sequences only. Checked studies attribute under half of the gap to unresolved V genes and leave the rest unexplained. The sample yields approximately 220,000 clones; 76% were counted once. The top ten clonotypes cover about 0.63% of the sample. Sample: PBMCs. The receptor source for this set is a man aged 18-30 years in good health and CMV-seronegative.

The CDR3 loop reads CASSQGLAGYNEQFF. The CDR3 nucleotides are TGTGCCAGCAGCCAGGGACTAGCGGGATACAATGAGCAGTTCTTC. The J gene is TRBJ2-1, the V gene TRBV5-6; 13 positions agree with TRBD2. From germline, CDR1 is SGHDT and CDR2 YYEEEE. This CDR3 is built from 15 residues. The trim removed 4 bases at V and 4 bases at J, leaving 2 bases unmatched.

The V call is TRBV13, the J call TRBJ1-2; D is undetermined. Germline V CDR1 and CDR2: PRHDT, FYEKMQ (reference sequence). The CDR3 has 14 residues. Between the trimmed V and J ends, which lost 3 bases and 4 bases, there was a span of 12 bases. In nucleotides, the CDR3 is TGTGCCAGCAGCTTGTACCGAGCCACCTATGGCTACACCTTC. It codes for CASSLYRATYGYTF.

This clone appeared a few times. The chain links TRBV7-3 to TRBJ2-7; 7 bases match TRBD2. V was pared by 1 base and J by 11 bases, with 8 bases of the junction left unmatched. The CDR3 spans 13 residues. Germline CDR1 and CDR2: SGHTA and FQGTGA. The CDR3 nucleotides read TGTGCCAGCAGCTTAATGGGAGGGGATAAGAAGTACTTC. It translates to CASSLMGGDKKYF.

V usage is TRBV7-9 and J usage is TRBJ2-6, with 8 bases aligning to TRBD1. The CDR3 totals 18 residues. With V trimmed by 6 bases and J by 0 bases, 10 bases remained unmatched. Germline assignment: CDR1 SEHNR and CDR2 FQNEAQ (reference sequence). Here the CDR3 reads CASSNRGQGGSGANVLTF. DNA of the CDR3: TGTGCCAGCAGTAACCGCGGACAGGGTGGCTCTGGGGCCAACGTCCTGACTTTC. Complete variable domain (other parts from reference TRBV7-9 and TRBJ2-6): DTGVSQNPRHKITKRGQNVTFRCDPISEHNRLYWYRQTLGQGPEFLTYFQNEAQLEKSRLLSDRFSAERPKGSFSTLEIQRTEQGDSAMYLCASSNRGQGGSGANVLTFGAGSRLTVL.

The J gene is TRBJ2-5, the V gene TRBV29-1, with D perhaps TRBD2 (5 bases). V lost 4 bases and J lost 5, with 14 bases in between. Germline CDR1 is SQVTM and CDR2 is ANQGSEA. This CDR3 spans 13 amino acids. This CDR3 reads CSVAGLREETQYF. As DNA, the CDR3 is TGCAGCGTTGCGGGATTAAGGGAGGAGACCCAGTACTTC.

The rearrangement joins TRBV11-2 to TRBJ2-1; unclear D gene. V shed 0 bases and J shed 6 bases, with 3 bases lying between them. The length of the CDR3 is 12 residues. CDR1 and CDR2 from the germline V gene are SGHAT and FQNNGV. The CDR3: CASSLELNEQFF. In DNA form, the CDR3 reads TGTGCCAGCAGCTTAGAACTCAATGAGCAGTTCTTC.

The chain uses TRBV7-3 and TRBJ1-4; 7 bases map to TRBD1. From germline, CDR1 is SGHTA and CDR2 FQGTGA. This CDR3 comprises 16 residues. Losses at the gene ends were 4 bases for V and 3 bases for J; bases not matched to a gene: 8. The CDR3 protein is CASSSGYRGANEKLFF. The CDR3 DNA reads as TGTGCCAGCAGCTCCGGATACAGGGGTGCTAATGAAAAACTGTTTTTT.

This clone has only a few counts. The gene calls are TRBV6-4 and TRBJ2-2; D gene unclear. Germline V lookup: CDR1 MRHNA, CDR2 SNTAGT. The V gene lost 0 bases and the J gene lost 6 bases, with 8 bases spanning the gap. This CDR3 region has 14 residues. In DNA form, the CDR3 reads TGTGCCAGCAGTGACTCGAGGATTTCCGGGGAGCTGTTTTTT. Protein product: CASSDSRISGELFF.

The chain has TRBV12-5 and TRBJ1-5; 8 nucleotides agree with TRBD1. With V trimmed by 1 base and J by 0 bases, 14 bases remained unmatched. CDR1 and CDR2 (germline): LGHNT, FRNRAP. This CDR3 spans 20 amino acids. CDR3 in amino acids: CASGLAATGTGFHSNQPQHF. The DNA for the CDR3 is TGTGCTAGTGGTTTGGCCGCTACCGGGACAGGTTTTCATAGCAATCAGCCCCAGCATTTT.